Listed below are T cell receptor beta chains from one sample, sequenced in a study of blood T cell repertoires in COVID-19. Generated by immunoSEQ multiplex PCR, the TCRdb table keeps only in-frame clones and is missing some. This table holds approximately 530,000 clones, less than 90% found once. Sequencing was carried out using peripheral blood. All receptors come from a woman between 50 and 59 years old with COVID-19, enrolled during active disease. CDR3s include the opening cysteine and the closing phenylalanine or tryptophan. A D gene is named only where the DNA matches it firmly. Only some rows state a clone size, as once, few, many or a class for expanded clones.

-	TRBV5-5	TRBJ1-1	-	TGTGCCAGCAGCTTCCGAGTTGACACTGAAGCTTTCTTT	CASSFRVDTEAFF
-	TRBV27	TRBJ1-3	-	TGTGCCAGCAGTTCTAACCAGGGTAGTGGAAACACCATATATTTT	CASSSNQGSGNTIYF
few	TRBV3-1/TRBV3-2	TRBJ2-2	TRBD2	TGTGCCAGCAGCCCCTCGTCTAGCGGGGGTACCGGGGAGCTGTTTTTT	CASSPSSSGGTGELFF
-	TRBV7-9	TRBJ2-1	-	TGTGCCAGCAGCACGGACATCTACAATGAGCAGTTCTTC	CASSTDIYNEQFF
-	TRBV9	TRBJ2-2	-	TGTGCCAGCAGCGTCCAGGGATCCACCGGGGAGCTGTTTTTT	CASSVQGSTGELFF
-	TRBV5-4	TRBJ2-7	TRBD2	TGTGCCAGCAGCTTGGGCGGCGGGGGGTTTCGAGGGTCCCCCGAGCAGTACTTC	CASSLGGGGFRGSPEQYF
once	TRBV24-1	TRBJ1-2	-	TGTGCCACCGGGGCAGGGTGGTATGGCTACACCTTC	CATGAGWYGYTF
-	TRBV3-1/TRBV3-2	TRBJ2-7	-	TGTGCCAGCAGCCAATCCGGGGTTTACGAGCAGTACTTC	CASSQSGVYEQYF
-	TRBV6-5	TRBJ1-1	-	TGTGCCAGCAGTTACGGGGCAGCGAACACTGAAGCTTTCTTT	CASSYGAANTEAFF
-	TRBV18	TRBJ2-1	TRBD1	TGTGCCAGCTCACCACCACAGGGGTTATACAATGAGCAGTTCTTC	CASSPPQGLYNEQFF
-	TRBV23-1	TRBJ2-2	TRBD2	TGCGCCATCCCACCCAGGACTAGCGGCTTCACCGGGGAGCTGTTTTTT	CAIPPRTSGFTGELFF
-	TRBV6-5	TRBJ2-1	TRBD2	TGTGCCAGCAGGGGACTAGCGGGGCCCGATGAGCAGTTCTTC	CASRGLAGPDEQFF
-	TRBV5-4	TRBJ1-5	-	TGTGCCAGCAGCTTTGGAGGGGTCAATCAGCCCCAGCATTTT	CASSFGGVNQPQHF
-	TRBV13	TRBJ1-2	TRBD1	TGTGCCAGCAGCCCTGGGACAGCCCATGGCTACACCTTC	CASSPGTAHGYTF
-	TRBV7-9	TRBJ1-2	-	TGTGCCAGCAGCTTCGTCGTGGGTTTGGGGGCTACAAAGAACTATGGCTACACCTTC	CASSFVVGLGATKNYGYTF
-	TRBV11-2	TRBJ2-7	TRBD2	TGTGCCAGCACTAGCGGGGGACGGACCTCTGTGGACTTC	CASTSGGRTSVDF
-	TRBV3-1/TRBV3-2	TRBJ1-1	-	TGTGCCAGCAGCCAAGATCACGGGGTGAACACTGAAGCTTTCTTT	CASSQDHGVNTEAFF
-	TRBV27	TRBJ2-2	-	TGTGCCAGCAGTACAACCGGGGCCGGGGAGCTGTTTTTT	CASSTTGAGELFF
-	TRBV7-6	TRBJ2-1	-	TGTGCCAGCAGCTTAGCGGTGGGGACTCAGACCTACAATGAGCAGTTCTTC	CASSLAVGTQTYNEQFF
-	TRBV19	TRBJ2-5	-	TGTGCCAGTAGTCCAACTGGAGGCCAACTGGGAGAGACCCAGTACTTC	CASSPTGGQLGETQYF
-	TRBV7-2	TRBJ1-6	TRBD1	TGTGCCAGCAGCTTACCTATCCGGGACAGGAGTAATTCACCCCTCCACTTT	CASSLPIRDRSNSPLHF
few	TRBV4-1	TRBJ2-7	TRBD2	TGCGCCAGCAGCCTCCGAAGCGGGGACCTCCAAGCGCAGTACTTC	CASSLRSGDLQAQYF
-	TRBV7-2	TRBJ2-1	-	TGTGCCAGCAGCTTATTCCCTGGTACAACTGAGCAGTTCTTC	CASSLFPGTTEQFF
-	TRBV6-5	TRBJ1-1	TRBD1	TGTGCCAGCAGACCGACAGGGCGGGACACTGAAGCTTTCTTT	CASRPTGRDTEAFF
-	TRBV18	TRBJ1-1	TRBD1	TGTGCCAGCTCACCAGGCAGGGGGCGCGGAGACACTGAAGCTTTCTTT	CASSPGRGRGDTEAFF
-	TRBV3-1/TRBV3-2	TRBJ2-4	-	TGTGCCAGCAGAATCGGGTACTTC	CASRIGYF
few	TRBV6-5	TRBJ1-2	-	TGTGCCAGCAGTTACCGGCACAGAGCTAACTATGGCTACACCTTC	CASSYRHRANYGYTF
-	TRBV5-1	TRBJ2-2	TRBD2	TGCGCCAGCAGCTTACTTGGTGAGCCGGGACTAGCGGGCACCGGGGAGCTGTTTTTT	CASSLLGEPGLAGTGELFF
-	TRBV6-5	TRBJ1-5	-	TGTGCCAGCTCTCAAGACAGATCCAATCAGCCCCAGCATTTT	CASSQDRSNQPQHF
-	TRBV10-1	TRBJ2-7	TRBD2	TGCGCCAGCAGTGATGGGGGACTAGCGGGGGACGAGCAGTACTTC	CASSDGGLAGDEQYF
-	TRBV7-9	TRBJ2-3	TRBD2	TGTGCCAGCAGCTTAGGGGGACTAGCGGGGGGCCCTGAGCGTACGCAGTATTTT	CASSLGGLAGGPERTQYF
-	TRBV18	TRBJ1-1	TRBD1	TGTGCCAGCTCACCACCGGAGGGGGCGCTTACTGAAGCTTTCTTT	CASSPPEGALTEAFF
-	TRBV13	TRBJ1-1	-	TGTGCCAGCAGCCCGGAGCCCAACACTGAAGCTTTCTTT	CASSPEPNTEAFF
-	TRBV6-1	TRBJ2-7	-	TGTGCCAGCAGCCTGAACTATTACTACGAGCAGTACTTC	CASSLNYYYEQYF
-	TRBV4-1	TRBJ1-5	TRBD1	TGCGCCAGCAGCCAAGGACAGGGCCGCAATCAGCCCCAGCATTTT	CASSQGQGRNQPQHF
-	TRBV9	TRBJ1-2	TRBD1	TGTGCCAGCAGTTCCGGGACAGGGAGACCGTCGAACTATGGCTACACCTTC	CASSSGTGRPSNYGYTF
few	TRBV9	TRBJ1-1	-	TGTGCCAGCAGCGTAGAAACCTTACCGGGCACTGAAGCTTTCTTT	CASSVETLPGTEAFF
-	TRBV10-1	TRBJ2-1	TRBD1	TGCGCCAGCAGTGATACGACAGGGGGTCTAAATGAGCAGTTCTTC	CASSDTTGGLNEQFF
-	TRBV7-8	TRBJ2-7	-	TGTGCCAGCAGCTTTTCTGACAAGTCCTACGAGCAGTACTTC	CASSFSDKSYEQYF
-	TRBV9	TRBJ1-1	-	TGTGCCAGCAGCGTAGAGAGCGACACTGAAGCTTTCTTT	CASSVESDTEAFF
-	TRBV5-1	TRBJ1-2	TRBD1	TGCGCCAGCAGATGGGACAGGGGCCATGGCTACACCTTC	CASRWDRGHGYTF
-	TRBV3-1/TRBV3-2	TRBJ1-1	-	TGTGCCAGCAGCCAAGAGGGCCAGGCCATCTTAGGAGCTTTCTTT	CASSQEGQAILGAFF
once	TRBV6-1	TRBJ1-3	TRBD1	TGTGCCAGCAGTGAAGGGACAGGGTCTGGAAACACCATATATTTT	CASSEGTGSGNTIYF
-	TRBV2	TRBJ2-3	TRBD2	TGTGCCAGCAGTGCGGGGGGGCGGGATACGCAGTATTTT	CASSAGGRDTQYF
-	TRBV27	TRBJ2-2	TRBD2	TGTGCCAGCAGTTTATTCGGTCTAGCGGGGGGGCCAAACGGGGAGCTGTTTTTT	CASSLFGLAGGPNGELFF
once	TRBV27	TRBJ1-1	-	TGTGCCAGCAGCCCACTGAGGAGAGGAATGAACACTGAAGCTTTCTTT	CASSPLRRGMNTEAFF